This is a list of T cell receptor beta chains from one sample in a study of blood T cells in healthy people across ages. TCRdb independently ran MiXCR on the 5' RACE reads; one entry per CDR3 protein. The sample lists some 1.5 million distinct CDR3 sequences; roughly 28% were seen once. Specimen: blood. The receptor set was obtained from a woman aged 25 to 45 in good health. Both conserved end residues are part of each CDR3. The D gene is left open where the match is weak. Size tells how often a clone was seen (once, few, many) or the class of an expanded clone, and some rows leave it out.

size,D,V,J,CDR3,DNA
many,NA,TRBV5-1,TRBJ2-7,CASSKYRESSYEQYF,TGCGCCAGCAGCAAGTACAGGGAGAGCTCCTACGAGCAGTACTTC
NA,NA,TRBV5-1,TRBJ2-1,CASSLEVRSSYNEQFF,TGCGCCAGCAGCTTGGAAGTCCGGAGCTCCTACAATGAGCAGTTCTTC
once,TRBD2,TRBV5-1,TRBJ2-1,CASSETSGPYNEQFF,TGCGCCAGCAGCGAAACTAGCGGCCCCTACAATGAGCAGTTCTTC
NA,NA,TRBV7-9,TRBJ2-1,CASSLASTDNEQFF,TGTGCCAGCAGCTTAGCCAGCACTGACAATGAGCAGTTCTTC
NA,NA,TRBV9,TRBJ2-1,CASGVVGFSYNEQFF,TGTGCCAGCGGCGTTGTTGGATTTTCGTACAATGAGCAGTTCTTC
few,TRBD2,TRBV5-1,TRBJ2-5,CASSDGLAGRETQYF,TGCGCTAGCAGCGATGGACTAGCGGGAAGAGAGACCCAGTACTTC
NA,NA,TRBV10-3,TRBJ1-3,CAMLSGNTIYF,TGTGCCATGCTCTCTGGAAACACCATATATTTT
many,NA,TRBV29-1,TRBJ2-1,CSVDGTDYNEQFF,TGCAGCGTTGATGGGACGGACTACAATGAGCAGTTCTTC
many,NA,TRBV4-2,TRBJ2-7,CASTRREGAVHEQYF,TGTGCCAGCACCAGACGTGAGGGCGCTGTCCACGAGCAGTACTTC
NA,NA,TRBV29-1,TRBJ2-4,CSVEDRRVGGAAKNIQYF,TGCAGCGTTGAAGATCGGAGGGTGGGGGGCGCGGCCAAAAACATTCAGTACTTC
NA,TRBD2,TRBV11-2,TRBJ2-5,CASSLSQLAGGPQAKTQYF,TGTGCCAGCAGCTTATCCCAACTAGCGGGAGGCCCCCAGGCTAAGACCCAGTACTTC
NA,TRBD2,TRBV20-1,TRBJ2-3,CSAITSGGVNTQYF,TGCAGTGCTATCACTAGCGGGGGGGTGAATACGCAGTATTTT
many,NA,TRBV6-5,TRBJ2-3,CASSYSNSGTDTQYF,TGTGCCAGCAGTTACTCCAACTCCGGGACAGATACGCAGTATTTT
NA,NA,TRBV7-8,TRBJ1-2,CASSSGERGYTF,TGTGCCAGCAGCTCGGGGGAACGTGGCTACACCTTC
NA,TRBD2,TRBV5-1,TRBJ2-1,CASSAGLARDNEQFF,TGCGCCAGCAGCGCGGGACTAGCGCGGGACAATGAGCAGTTCTTC
many,TRBD2,TRBV20-1,TRBJ2-1,CSAPGLAGYNEQFF,TGCAGTGCCCCGGGGCTAGCGGGGTACAATGAGCAGTTCTTC
NA,TRBD2,TRBV19,TRBJ2-1,CASSMVAGRPNEQFF,TGTGCCAGTAGTATGGTAGCGGGGAGGCCTAATGAGCAGTTCTTC
few,NA,TRBV27,TRBJ2-7,CASSARGGSSYEQYF,TGTGCCAGCAGTGCACGTGGAGGGAGCTCCTACGAGCAGTACTTC
many,NA,TRBV7-3,TRBJ2-3,CASSSDSHTQYF,TGTGCCAGCAGCTCGGACAGTCATACGCAGTATTTT
many,TRBD2,TRBV7-2,TRBJ2-7,CASSLGLAGAYEQYF,TGTGCCAGCAGCCTGGGACTAGCGGGGGCGTACGAGCAGTACTTC
NA,TRBD2,TRBV20-1,TRBJ2-1,CSARSTSGSNNEQFF,TGCAGTGCTAGGTCGACTAGCGGGAGTAACAATGAGCAGTTCTTC
NA,TRBD2,TRBV5-1,TRBJ2-1,CASSFSGGSSYNEQFF,TGCGCCAGCAGCTTTAGCGGGGGGAGCTCCTACAATGAGCAGTTCTTC
NA,NA,TRBV3-1,TRBJ1-5,CASSQGGPSNQPQHF,TGTGCCAGCAGCCAAGGAGGACCCAGCAATCAGCCCCAGCATTTT
NA,TRBD1,TRBV7-2,TRBJ2-5,CASSLWQGAATQYF,TGTGCCAGCAGCTTGTGGCAGGGGGCAGCGACCCAGTACTTC
many,NA,TRBV29-1,TRBJ2-7,CSVEGLAPGLSSYEQYF,TGCAGCGTTGAAGGGCTCGCTCCGGGTCTGAGCTCCTACGAGCAGTACTTC
NA,TRBD1,TRBV12-3/TRBV12-4,TRBJ2-7,CASSPVPGQGYEQYF,TGTGCCAGCAGCCCCGTTCCGGGACAGGGGTACGAGCAGTACTTC
few,NA,TRBV4-3,TRBJ1-6,CASSPKTVLENSPLHF,TGCGCCAGCAGCCCCAAAACAGTGTTGGAGAATTCACCCCTCCACTTT
few,NA,TRBV7-9,TRBJ1-2,CASSANTVEYGYTF,TGTGCCAGCAGCGCCAATACAGTGGAGTATGGCTACACCTTC
NA,TRBD1,TRBV7-2,TRBJ1-1,CASSYTSQTGDIEAFF,TGTGCCAGCAGCTACACCTCCCAGACAGGGGATATTGAAGCTTTCTTT
NA,NA,TRBV7-2,TRBJ2-1,CASSSQTSSDEQFF,TGTGCCAGCAGCTCCCAGACTAGTAGCGATGAGCAGTTCTTC
NA,NA,TRBV7-9,TRBJ2-6,CASSLFSTRGLNSGANVLTF,TGTGCCAGCAGCTTATTTTCTACGCGGGGATTAAACTCTGGGGCCAACGTCCTGACTTTC
many,TRBD1,TRBV4-1,TRBJ2-5,CASSHPGGTETQYF,TGCGCCAGCAGCCATCCAGGGGGTACGGAGACCCAGTACTTC
NA,NA,TRBV5-1,TRBJ1-4,CASSPPGRVGKLFF,TGCGCCAGCAGCCCTCCGGGAAGGGTAGGAAAACTGTTTTTT
NA,TRBD1,TRBV5-1,TRBJ2-1,CASRGQTLFF,TGCGCCAGCAGGGGACAGACCTTGTTCTTC
few,NA,TRBV7-2,TRBJ2-1,CASSRTFSSYNEQFF,TGTGCCAGCAGTCGGACTTTTAGCTCCTACAATGAGCAGTTCTTC
few,NA,TRBV11-2,TRBJ2-1,CASSGRGTRNEQFF,TGTGCCAGCAGCGGCCGGGGGACCCGGAATGAGCAGTTCTTC
NA,NA,TRBV7-2,TRBJ1-1,CASSGPGEGNTEAFF,TGTGCCAGCAGCGGTCCAGGGGAGGGGAACACTGAAGCTTTCTTT
NA,NA,TRBV20-1,TRBJ2-4,CSAEDRFVAKSIQYF,TGCAGTGCAGAAGACAGGTTTGTGGCCAAAAGCATTCAGTACTTC
few,NA,TRBV20-1,TRBJ1-5,CSARDQSGKYSNQPQHF,TGCAGTGCTAGAGATCAGTCGGGGAAATATAGCAATCAGCCCCAGCATTTT
NA,NA,TRBV3-1,TRBJ1-4,CASSRDGGAGLFF,TGTGCCAGCAGTCGGGACGGAGGAGCCGGGCTGTTTTTT
few,TRBD1,TRBV29-1,TRBJ2-5,CSVRPGTGRGETQYF,TGCAGCGTCCGACCCGGGACAGGGAGAGGAGAGACCCAGTACTTC
many,NA,TRBV7-9,TRBJ2-5,CASSNLAQETQYF,TGTGCCAGCAGCAATCTAGCACAAGAGACCCAGTACTTC
many,NA,TRBV15,TRBJ2-5,CATSNRDTQETQYF,TGTGCCACCAGCAACCGGGACACACAAGAGACCCAGTACTTC